This T cell receptor (beta chain) was identified in a study of T cell clonality in common variable immunodeficiency. Study-level findings and limits: Reportedly, TCR beta sequences from common variable immunodeficiency showed fewer deletions and N-nucleotide insertions.

Per germline, CDR1 LNHDA and CDR2 SQIVND (reference sequence). The CDR3 loop spans 10 amino acids. The protocol was immunoSEQ multiplex PCR, while the TCRdb copy is restricted to in-frame clones and leaves out a portion. The record shows 40,000 or so clones for this sample, with no singletons present. This clone showed up many times. The antigen is not known. The CDR3 end is not reached by the read, which stops 3 residues before it; the germline J gene fills it in. Sequencing was done on a sample of peripheral blood mononuclear cells. This receptor was obtained from a person aged 18 to 75 in good health. The rearrangement uses TRBV19 and TRBJ2-3; unclear D gene. CDR3 DNA (partial): TGTGCCGCCGGTGAGCTCACG. It encodes CAAGELT. The full CDR3 is CAAGELTQYF.